The 17 T cell receptor beta chains presented below share a single source sample, sequenced in a study of Ad26.COV2.S vaccination and SARS-CoV-2 variants. Profiling relied on immunoSEQ multiplex PCR, and the TCRdb table lists in-frame clones only, not all of them. The sample has about 280,000 clones, around 87% seen once. This sample's treatment: over 15 received Ad26.COV2.S at low or high dose, single or two shots; roughly 5 received placebo; per-sample allocation not given. The investigators took samples on day 63 after the first vaccine or placebo injection. Sequencing was performed on peripheral blood, taken in a trial of Ad26.COV2.S vaccine versus placebo. These receptors came from a person aged 18-60 years who received the Ad26.COV2.S COVID-19 vaccine or a placebo.

The chain joins TRBV6-5 to TRBJ2-2, with a weak D call TRBD2 (5 bases). Germline CDR1 is MNHEY and CDR2 is SVGAGI. Trimming pared 7 bases from V and 3 bases from J, leaving 15 bases between. The CDR3 length is 15 residues. For the CDR3, the DNA is TGTGCCAGCAACCCGCCGGCGAGGGACACCGGGGAGCTGTTTTTT. Its protein product is CASNPPARDTGELFF.

The chain carries TRBV5-4 and TRBJ2-5, with 15 nucleotides matching TRBD2. Germline CDR1 is SGHNT and CDR2 is YYREEE (reference sequence). This CDR3 has 18 residues. The trim removed 4 bases at V and 4 bases at J, leaving 11 bases unmatched. DNA for the CDR3: TGTGCCAGCAGCCCCGGGACTAGCGGGGGGCCAAGAGGAGAGACCCAGTACTTC. It specifies CASSPGTSGGPRGETQYF.

This clone was detected only a few times. This chain connects TRBV9 to TRBJ1-1; no clear D gene. Trimming pared 2 bases from V and 0 bases from J, leaving 11 bases between. The length of the CDR3 is 15 residues. Germline V gene data show CDR1 as SGDLS and CDR2 as YYNGEE. CDR3 in DNA: TGTGCCAGCAGCGTTAGTCAGTTGATGAACACTGAAGCTTTCTTT. Its protein is CASSVSQLMNTEAFF.

The J gene is TRBJ2-7, the V gene TRBV5-5; D gene ambiguous. The CDR3 is 12 amino acids. Germline CDR1 SGHKS, CDR2 YYEKEE (reference sequence). Trimming removed 3 bases from V and 5 bases from J, with 9 bases in between. CDR3 in amino acids: CASSWWADEQYF. The CDR3 DNA sequence: TGTGCCAGCAGCTGGTGGGCCGACGAGCAGTACTTC.

The V and J genes are TRBV12-3 or TRBV12-4 and TRBJ1-4; 8 positions match TRBD1. The CDR3 sequence is 13 residues long. V shed 6 bases and J 6 bases; nucleotides not matched to a gene: 3. CDR3 bases: TGTGCCAGCAGCAACAGGGGGTATGAAAAACTGTTTTTT. Residues: CASSNRGYEKLFF.

The chain has TRBV12-3 or TRBV12-4 and TRBJ2-7; 7 nucleotides line up with TRBD1. The CDR3 totals 13 residues. Germline trimming cut 7 bases from V and 5 bases from J; bases unmatched to any gene: 8. The CDR3 coding sequence is TGTGCCAGCACCCCGACAGGGTTGAACGAGCAGTACTTC. Protein product: CASTPTGLNEQYF.

This chain connects TRBV7-8 to TRBJ2-6, with D perhaps matching TRBD2 (6 bases). The germline V and J ends were trimmed by 1 base and 4 bases, with 20 bases remaining between them. The CDR3 contains 19 residues. Germline V gene data show CDR1 as SGHVS and CDR2 as FQNEAQ. CDR3 region: CASSLGFPGALNGANVLTF. The CDR3 DNA follows: TGTGCCAGCAGCTTAGGCTTTCCGGGAGCGCTTAACGGGGCCAACGTCCTGACTTTC.

The genes are TRBV6-6 and TRBJ1-6; no definite D call. V was trimmed by 4 bases and J by 7 bases, leaving 8 bases between them. CDR3 length: 13 amino acids. Germline V gene data show CDR1 as MNHNY and CDR2 as SVGAGI (reference sequence). DNA of the CDR3: TGTGCCAGCAGTTCCTGGTTGAATTCACCCCTCCACTTT. It is translated as CASSSWLNSPLHF.

This clone was counted only a few times. The genes are TRBV9 and TRBJ1-3, with no clear D. The CDR3 consists of 14 residues. The germline gives CDR1 SGDLS, CDR2 YYNGEE. The ends were cut back, 0 bases at V and 4 bases at J, with 8 bases in the middle. DNA of the CDR3: TGTGCCAGCAGCGTAGAAGTTACAGGAAACACCATATATTTT. This codes for CASSVEVTGNTIYF.

Ten or more counts support this clone. The identical CDR3 is also encoded by other nucleotide sequences in the sample. CDR3 region: CASSWDKSYEQYF. DNA of the CDR3: TGCGCCAGCAGCTGGGACAAGTCCTACGAGCAGTACTTC. The V call is TRBV5-1, the J call TRBJ2-7; D is possibly TRBD1 (6 bases). The CDR3 is 13 residues long. The germline V gene has CDR1 SGHRS and CDR2 YFSETQ. V lost 3 bases to trimming and J lost 1 base, with 8 bases between them.

This clone was seen once. The chain combines TRBV11-2 with TRBJ2-3; D call uncertain. The germline CDR1 and CDR2 sequences are SGHAT and FQNNGV. V was cut by 5 bases and J by 1 base, with 16 bases left in between. This CDR3 comprises 16 residues. The CDR3: CASSHRVGGRTDTQYF. Here the CDR3 DNA reads TGTGCCAGCAGCCATCGTGTGGGCGGCCGCACAGATACGCAGTATTTT.

V usage is TRBV4-1 and J usage is TRBJ2-3; 11 nucleotides agree with TRBD1. The ends lost 5 bases at V and 0 bases at J; junction bases unmatched: 10. Germline V gene data show CDR1 as MGHRA and CDR2 as YSYEKL. The CDR3 length is 18 residues. DNA of the CDR3: TGCGCCAGCAGCGCCCCGGGACAGGGGGTTCTTAGCACAGATACGCAGTATTTT. This codes for CASSAPGQGVLSTDTQYF.

The chain has TRBV18 and TRBJ2-3; no reliable D call. V was pared by 1 base and J by 4 bases, with 9 bases between. CDR3 length equals 14 residues. Per germline, CDR1 KGHSH and CDR2 LQKENI. CDR3 DNA sequence: TGTGCCAGCTCACCACAGCCGTTGTCAGATACGCAGTATTTT. This encodes CASSPQPLSDTQYF.

V and J are TRBV12-5 and TRBJ2-3; no definite D call. The CDR3 is 15 residues long. CDR1 and CDR2 (germline): LGHNT, FRNRAP. V was trimmed by 5 bases and J by 2 bases, leaving 14 bases between them. The CDR3 nucleotides are TGTGCTAGTGGTAAGGAGTATAACCCCACAGATACGCAGTATTTT. Its translation is CASGKEYNPTDTQYF. The entire variable domain, with the rest obtained from reference TRBV12-5 and TRBJ2-3, is as follows: DARVTQTPRHKVTEMGQEVTMRCQPILGHNTVFWYRQTMMQGLELLAYFRNRAPLDDSGMPKDRFSAEMPDATLATLKIQPSEPRDSAVYFCASGKEYNPTDTQYFGPGTRLTVL.

This clone was counted between two and nine times. This chain's CDR3 is CASSLKGLAGTSSYNEQFF. The CDR3 DNA is TGTGCCAGCAGCTTAAAGGGACTAGCGGGAACGAGCTCCTACAATGAGCAGTTCTTC. This chain connects TRBV7-2 to TRBJ2-1; 13 bases agree with TRBD2. With V trimmed by 2 bases and J by 0 bases, 7 bases remained unmatched. The germline CDR1 and CDR2 sequences are SGHTA and FQGNSA. The CDR3 runs to 19 residues.

The V and J genes are TRBV4-1 and TRBJ2-1; 7 nucleotides agree with TRBD2. The CDR3 has 15 amino acids. Germline V gene sequence: CDR1 MGHRA, CDR2 YSYEKL. V dropped 5 bases and J dropped 1; count of bases not matched to a gene: 5. The CDR3 is CASSTTSASYNEQFF. CDR3 nucleotide sequence: TGCGCCAGCAGCACCACTAGCGCGTCCTACAATGAGCAGTTCTTC.

The table lists this clone with a count of one. The chain combines TRBV15 with TRBJ1-2; D remains unclear. With 2 bases removed from V and 2 bases from J, the gap between germline ends came to 9 bases. From germline, CDR1 is LNHNV and CDR2 YYDKDF (reference sequence). The CDR3 is 14 residues long. The CDR3 protein is CATSRSGRNYGYTF. CDR3 nucleotide sequence: TGTGCCACCAGCAGAAGCGGCAGAAACTATGGCTACACCTTC.